Given below is one T cell receptor (beta chain) in context. This clonotype was recorded at least ten times. Which antigen it targets is not known. No much larger clone is present one base from it, and per-base qualities are unavailable. This sample stems from a study of T cells in Graves' hyperthyroidism and ophthalmopathy (dated by TCRdb to about 2019). General notes on the study: Peripheral blood was collected at initial diagnosis, before any treatment. TCR V-J signatures able to tell the groups apart were searched for in a discovery cohort of 95 to 100 patients, of whom more than 40 had Graves' ophthalmopathy and 57 had stable Graves' hyperthyroidism. Prospective prediction of ophthalmopathy was tested in an independent validation cohort consisting of some 18 hyperthyroidism patients and over 15 patients who later progressed to ophthalmopathy. The 80 to 100 discovery patients were randomly divided into training and test sets at a 7:3 ratio. In addition, the study compared T-cell repertoires in thyroid tissue and in blood from roughly six Graves' hyperthyroidism patients. After sampling, hyperthyroidism patients received methimazole starting at 30 mg daily, and ophthalmopathy patients received high-dose intravenous methylprednisolone. TCR Vbeta CDR3 sequencing of approximately 140 peripheral blood samples (43 ophthalmopathy, 75 hyperthyroidism and roughly 17 progressor patients) is reported in the paper.

Amplification of TCR beta CDR3 regions was carried out from RNA transcripts. The TCR CDR3 was subjected to a first round of RT-PCR using the HTBI primer set and the Qiagen OneStep RT-PCR kit. Libraries were constructed in a second round of multiplex PCR, after which size selection and purification were carried out. Libraries were sequenced paired-end with 100 bp reads on an Illumina HiSeq2000. In the authors' own workflow: SOAPnuke was used to process the raw data, with reads discarded if the reads contained adapters or uncalled bases, had a mean Phred below 15, or lacked an exact constant-primer or identifier match. COPE v1.2.5 was used to merge high-quality paired reads, and clonotypes were defined as unique nucleotide sequences. Clonotypes were aligned to IMGT TRBV, TRBD and TRBJ reference segments using MiTCR v1.1. Analysis was restricted to V-J combinations with a frequency above 0.0001, which covered about 99% of repertoires. The TCS score was defined as F50 (clonal expansion) divided by E x V (chaos), with BLOSUM62-based TCRdist calculated between CDR3 peptides within each V-J. Welch's t-statistics and random forest reduced fewer than 550 V-J features to under 15, which were used in a naive Bayes classifier (R e1071). The raw public data were reprocessed by TCRdb itself: fastp quality trimming at Q25, MiXCR clonotype calling, in-frame beta chains only. Each entry merges the rows of one CDR3 protein and shows their most common DNA and genes. V and J calls and clone size were set by TCRdb, not the authors. In this sample the table shows about 640,000 distinct CDR3 sequences, roughly 20% of which occur a single time. The ten top clones hold roughly 30% of the sample.

Overall results and qualifications from the work: In validation, the model predicted progression to ophthalmopathy a median of 6.5 months before onset, with 65% to 71% sensitivity and roughly 72% specificity. A 13 V-J signature model separated ophthalmopathy from stable hyperthyroidism, with approximately 87% sensitivity and 81.08% specificity in cross-validation and 80%/75% in testing. No statistical method was used to set the sample size in advance, and investigators knew the group allocation. Most expanded thyroid clonotypes (frequency above 0.001) were also detected in blood, a finding suggesting that blood repertoires may reflect thyroid immune responses.

In the ophthalmopathy patients, disease was moderately to severely active, with a Clinical Activity Score of 3 or more, a NOSPECS grade of 4 or more, and a duration of less than 3 months. The study excluded patients with uncontrolled infections, other autoimmune diseases, pregnancy or lactation. Diagnoses relied on clinical symptoms, serum thyroxine and TRAb, thyroid ultrasound and orbital computed tomography. PBMCs were separated from over 9 ml of fresh peripheral blood using Ficoll-Paque density gradient centrifugation. Trizol reagent was used to extract total RNA, and RNA quality was then checked on an Agilent 2100 Bioanalyzer. Including the terminal cysteine and phenylalanine, the CDR3 comprises 15 residues. Only the CDR3 DNA is retained, 45 bases long and in frame from the first base. CDR1 is given as SNHLY and CDR2 as FYNNEI, both from the germline V gene. At the junction V is shortened by 4 bases and J by 0 bases, with 10 bases in between.

The clonotype originates from a man aged 25-40 years with Graves' ophthalmopathy. The sequence is built from TRBV2 and TRBJ2-1; no D gene is confidently identified. Sequencing used blood. The DNA sequence is given as TGTGCCAGCAGTGTTCTCGGAACCTCCTACAATGAGCAGTTCTTC. Translated, it gives CASSVLGTSYNEQFF.